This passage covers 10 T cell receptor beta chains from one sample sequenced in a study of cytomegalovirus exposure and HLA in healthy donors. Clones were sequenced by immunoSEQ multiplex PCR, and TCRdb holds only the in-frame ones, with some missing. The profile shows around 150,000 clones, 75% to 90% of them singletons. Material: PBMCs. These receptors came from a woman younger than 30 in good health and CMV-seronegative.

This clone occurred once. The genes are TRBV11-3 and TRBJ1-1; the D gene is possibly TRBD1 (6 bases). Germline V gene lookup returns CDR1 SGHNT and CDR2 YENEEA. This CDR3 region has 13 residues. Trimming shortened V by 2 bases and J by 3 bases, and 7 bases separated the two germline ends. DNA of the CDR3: TGTGCCAGCAGCTTACGACAGGACACTGAAGCTTTCTTT. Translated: CASSLRQDTEAFF.

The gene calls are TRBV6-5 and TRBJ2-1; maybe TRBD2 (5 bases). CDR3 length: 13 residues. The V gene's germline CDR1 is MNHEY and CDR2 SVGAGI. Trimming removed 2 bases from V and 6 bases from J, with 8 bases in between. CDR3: CASSYEAGNEQFF. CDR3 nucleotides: TGTGCCAGCAGTTACGAGGCGGGCAATGAGCAGTTCTTC.

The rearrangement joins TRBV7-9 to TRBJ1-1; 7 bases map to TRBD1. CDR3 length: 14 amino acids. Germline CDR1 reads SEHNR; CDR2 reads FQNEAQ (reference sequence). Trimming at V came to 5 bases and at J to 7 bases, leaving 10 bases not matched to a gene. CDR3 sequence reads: CASSPPTGENEAFF. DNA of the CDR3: TGTGCCAGCAGCCCCCCAACAGGGGAGAATGAAGCTTTCTTT.

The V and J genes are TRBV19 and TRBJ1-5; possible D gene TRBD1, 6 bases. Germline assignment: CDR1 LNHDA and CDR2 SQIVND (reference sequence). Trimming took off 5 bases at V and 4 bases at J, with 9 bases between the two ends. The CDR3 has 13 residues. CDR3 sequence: CASSSDRNQPQHF. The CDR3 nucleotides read TGTGCCAGTAGTTCGGACAGAAATCAGCCCCAGCATTTT.

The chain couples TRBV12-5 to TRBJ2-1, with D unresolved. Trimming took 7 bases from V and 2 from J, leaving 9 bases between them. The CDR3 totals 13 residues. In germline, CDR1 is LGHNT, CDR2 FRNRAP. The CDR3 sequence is CASALTTYNEQFF. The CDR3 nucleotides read TGTGCTAGTGCCCTCACTACCTACAATGAGCAGTTCTTC.

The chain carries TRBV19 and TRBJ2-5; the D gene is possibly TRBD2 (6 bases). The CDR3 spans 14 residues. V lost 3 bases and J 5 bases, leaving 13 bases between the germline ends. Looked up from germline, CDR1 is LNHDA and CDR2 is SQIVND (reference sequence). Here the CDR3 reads CASSITGDRETQYF. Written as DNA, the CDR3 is TGTGCCAGTAGTATTACGGGGGATCGGGAGACCCAGTACTTC.

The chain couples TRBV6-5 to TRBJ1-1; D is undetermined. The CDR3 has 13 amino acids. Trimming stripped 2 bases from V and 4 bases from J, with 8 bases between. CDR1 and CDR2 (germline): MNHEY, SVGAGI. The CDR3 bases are TGTGCCAGCAGTTACGTGACGGGCACTGAAGCTTTCTTT. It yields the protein CASSYVTGTEAFF.

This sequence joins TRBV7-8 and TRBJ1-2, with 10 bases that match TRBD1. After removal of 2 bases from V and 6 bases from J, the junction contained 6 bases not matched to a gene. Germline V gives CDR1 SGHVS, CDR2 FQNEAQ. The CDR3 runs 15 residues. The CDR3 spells CASSLLTGGGDGYTF. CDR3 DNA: TGTGCCAGCAGCTTATTGACAGGGGGCGGGGATGGCTACACCTTC.

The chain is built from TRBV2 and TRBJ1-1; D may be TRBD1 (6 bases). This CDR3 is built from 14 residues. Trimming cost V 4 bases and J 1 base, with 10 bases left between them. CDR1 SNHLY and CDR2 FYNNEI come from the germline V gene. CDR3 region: CASSGPGQNTEAFF. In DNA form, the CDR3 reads TGTGCCAGCAGTGGGCCGGGACAGAACACTGAAGCTTTCTTT.

CDR3 protein: CASTTPEGGDTQYF. For the CDR3, the DNA is TGTGCCAGTACCACCCCGGAAGGGGGAGATACGCAGTATTTT. The gene calls are TRBV19 and TRBJ2-3; D perhaps matches TRBD1 (6 bases). Trimming pared 7 bases from V and 5 bases from J, leaving 16 bases between. This CDR3 is 14 amino acids long. Germline V gene data show CDR1 as LNHDA and CDR2 as SQIVND (reference sequence).